This is a list of T cell receptor beta chains from one sample in a study of long-term antiretroviral therapy in people with HIV. Libraries were prepared by immunoSEQ multiplex PCR; TCRdb keeps only in-frame clonotypes and omits some of them. The data show more than 25,000 clones, with about 90% seen just once and over 0.8% held by the top ten. Sequences were derived from unsorted PBMCs, sampled 2 years after starting antiretroviral therapy. These receptors were taken from a middle-aged man with HIV. Both conserved end residues are part of each CDR3. The order of the fields is J gene, D gene, clone size, V gene, CDR3 protein, CDR3 DNA. A D gene is named only where the DNA matches it firmly. Expanded clones get a size class; other rows say once, few or many, or leave the size out.

J gene: TRBJ2-7; D gene: TRBD2; clone size: few; V gene: TRBV19; CDR3 protein: CASRAAGDSLREQYF; CDR3 DNA: TGTGCCAGTAGAGCGGCGGGGGACTCCCTGCGCGAGCAGTACTTC
J gene: TRBJ2-7; D gene: TRBD2; clone size: .; V gene: TRBV7-9; CDR3 protein: CASSSGLAGVSSSYEQYF; CDR3 DNA: TGTGCCAGCAGCTCGGGACTAGCGGGAGTATCGAGCTCCTACGAGCAGTACTTC
J gene: TRBJ1-1; D gene: .; clone size: .; V gene: TRBV6-5; CDR3 protein: CASSPAASGDTEAFF; CDR3 DNA: TGTGCCAGCAGCCCAGCTGCGTCCGGGGACACTGAAGCTTTCTTT
J gene: TRBJ2-3; D gene: .; clone size: .; V gene: TRBV28; CDR3 protein: CASSFPETGDGSSTDTQYF; CDR3 DNA: TGTGCCAGCAGTTTCCCGGAAACGGGAGACGGCTCTAGCACAGATACGCAGTATTTT
J gene: TRBJ1-6; D gene: .; clone size: .; V gene: TRBV28; CDR3 protein: CATHPGGRSPLHF; CDR3 DNA: TGTGCCACCCATCCCGGAGGGCGTTCACCCCTCCACTTT
J gene: TRBJ2-3; D gene: TRBD2; clone size: .; V gene: TRBV5-1; CDR3 protein: CASSKRLAGTDTQYF; CDR3 DNA: TGCGCCAGCAGCAAAAGACTAGCGGGAACAGATACGCAGTATTTT
J gene: TRBJ1-4; D gene: .; clone size: once; V gene: TRBV28; CDR3 protein: CASSLTGDGEKLFF; CDR3 DNA: TGTGCCAGCAGTTTAACGGGGGATGGTGAAAAACTGTTTTTT
J gene: TRBJ2-2; D gene: .; clone size: .; V gene: TRBV7-8; CDR3 protein: CASSLFWQMNTGELFF; CDR3 DNA: TGTGCCAGCAGCTTATTTTGGCAAATGAACACCGGGGAGCTGTTTTTT
J gene: TRBJ2-4; D gene: .; clone size: .; V gene: TRBV15; CDR3 protein: CATSRGAGQNIQYF; CDR3 DNA: TGTGCCACCAGCCGAGGGGCAGGTCAAAACATTCAGTACTTC
J gene: TRBJ2-7; D gene: .; clone size: .; V gene: TRBV28; CDR3 protein: CASRDISSYEQYF; CDR3 DNA: TGTGCCAGCAGGGACATTAGCTCCTACGAGCAGTACTTC
J gene: TRBJ1-2; D gene: TRBD1; clone size: .; V gene: TRBV6-1; CDR3 protein: CASNAGGARTYGYTF; CDR3 DNA: TGTGCCAGCAATGCAGGGGGTGCACGGACCTATGGCTACACCTTC
J gene: TRBJ2-2; D gene: .; clone size: .; V gene: TRBV28; CDR3 protein: CASSLRTQGTGELFF; CDR3 DNA: TGTGCCAGCAGTTTAAGGACCCAGGGGACCGGGGAGCTGTTTTTT
J gene: TRBJ2-7; D gene: .; clone size: .; V gene: TRBV5-6; CDR3 protein: CASTLLNRGELAEQYF; CDR3 DNA: TGTGCCAGCACCCTATTAAATAGGGGGGAATTAGCCGAGCAGTACTTC
J gene: TRBJ2-7; D gene: .; clone size: .; V gene: TRBV15; CDR3 protein: CATSRAAKGRGVSYEQYF; CDR3 DNA: TGTGCCACCAGCAGAGCTGCTAAGGGCAGGGGGGTCTCCTACGAGCAGTACTTC
J gene: TRBJ1-2; D gene: .; clone size: once; V gene: TRBV6-6; CDR3 protein: CASSSMSGNYGYTF; CDR3 DNA: TGTGCCAGCAGTTCGATGTCAGGCAACTATGGCTACACCTTC
J gene: TRBJ2-4; D gene: .; clone size: .; V gene: TRBV7-8; CDR3 protein: CASSRRLAKNIQYF; CDR3 DNA: TGTGCCAGCAGCCGCAGACTAGCCAAAAACATTCAGTACTTC
J gene: TRBJ1-1; D gene: TRBD1; clone size: .; V gene: TRBV19; CDR3 protein: CASTEQGGLNTEAFF; CDR3 DNA: TGTGCCAGTACCGAACAGGGGGGGCTGAACACTGAAGCTTTCTTT
J gene: TRBJ2-2; D gene: TRBD1; clone size: few; V gene: TRBV19; CDR3 protein: CASTDRLNTGELFF; CDR3 DNA: TGTGCCAGTACGGACAGGCTCAACACCGGGGAGCTGTTTTTT
J gene: TRBJ1-5; D gene: TRBD1; clone size: .; V gene: TRBV27; CDR3 protein: CASSLTAGGRNQPQHF; CDR3 DNA: TGTGCCAGCAGTTTAACGGCAGGGGGAAGGAATCAGCCCCAGCATTTT
J gene: TRBJ2-1; D gene: .; clone size: once; V gene: TRBV7-9; CDR3 protein: CASSWTTYNEQFF; CDR3 DNA: TGTGCCAGCAGCTGGACTACCTACAATGAGCAGTTCTTC
J gene: TRBJ2-1; D gene: .; clone size: .; V gene: TRBV7-6; CDR3 protein: CASSPARGSSYNEQFF; CDR3 DNA: TGTGCCAGCAGCCCGGCGAGGGGTAGCTCCTACAATGAGCAGTTCTTC
J gene: TRBJ2-5; D gene: .; clone size: .; V gene: TRBV5-5; CDR3 protein: CASSSSGVLETQYF; CDR3 DNA: TGTGCCAGCAGCTCGTCGGGAGTCCTAGAGACCCAGTACTTC
J gene: TRBJ2-1; D gene: .; clone size: .; V gene: TRBV14; CDR3 protein: CASSRANHNEQFF; CDR3 DNA: TGTGCCAGCTCGAGGGCGAATCACAATGAGCAGTTCTTC
J gene: TRBJ1-2; D gene: .; clone size: .; V gene: TRBV5-4; CDR3 protein: CASSLTNPGVGGYTF; CDR3 DNA: TGTGCCAGCAGCCTGACCAACCCAGGGGTCGGGGGCTACACCTTC
J gene: TRBJ2-2; D gene: .; clone size: .; V gene: TRBV10-3; CDR3 protein: CAISGSMNTGELFF; CDR3 DNA: TGTGCCATCAGTGGCTCGATGAACACCGGGGAGCTGTTTTTT
J gene: TRBJ1-5; D gene: .; clone size: .; V gene: TRBV27; CDR3 protein: CASSWGRRQPQHF; CDR3 DNA: TGTGCCAGCAGTTGGGGGCGTCGGCAGCCCCAGCATTTT
J gene: TRBJ2-1; D gene: TRBD2; clone size: .; V gene: TRBV11-3; CDR3 protein: CASSLERLAGGPEFF; CDR3 DNA: TGTGCCAGCAGCTTAGAGAGACTAGCGGGAGGACCTGAGTTCTTC
J gene: TRBJ2-3; D gene: TRBD2; clone size: .; V gene: TRBV19; CDR3 protein: CASSRTSIDTQYF; CDR3 DNA: TGTGCCAGTAGTAGGACTAGCATAGATACGCAGTATTTT
J gene: TRBJ1-5; D gene: .; clone size: once; V gene: TRBV5-4; CDR3 protein: CASSLDSHGAQHF; CDR3 DNA: TGTGCCAGCAGCCTGGACAGCCATGGAGCCCAGCATTTT
J gene: TRBJ1-6; D gene: TRBD1; clone size: .; V gene: TRBV9; CDR3 protein: CASSASGGYLASYNSPLHF; CDR3 DNA: TGTGCCAGCAGCGCCTCAGGGGGTTACCTTGCCTCCTATAATTCACCCCTCCACTTT
J gene: TRBJ2-3; D gene: TRBD2; clone size: .; V gene: TRBV7-8; CDR3 protein: CASSLTSGGAVQYF; CDR3 DNA: TGTGCCAGCAGCTTAACTAGCGGGGGGGCGGTGCAGTATTTT
J gene: TRBJ2-1; D gene: TRBD2; clone size: .; V gene: TRBV6-5; CDR3 protein: CASSYSRGDEQFF; CDR3 DNA: TGTGCCAGCAGTTATTCCCGGGGGGATGAGCAGTTCTTC
J gene: TRBJ2-2; D gene: .; clone size: .; V gene: TRBV25-1; CDR3 protein: CASSELRGQAGELFF; CDR3 DNA: TGTGCCAGCAGTGAATTACGAGGGCAAGCCGGGGAGCTGTTTTTT
J gene: TRBJ2-7; D gene: .; clone size: .; V gene: TRBV5-5; CDR3 protein: CASSLRQVSYEQYF; CDR3 DNA: TGTGCCAGCAGCTTACGACAGGTTTCCTACGAGCAGTACTTC
J gene: TRBJ2-7; D gene: TRBD1; clone size: .; V gene: TRBV19; CDR3 protein: CASSTSGQGAEEQYF; CDR3 DNA: TGTGCCAGTAGTACATCGGGACAGGGGGCGGAAGAGCAGTACTTC
J gene: TRBJ1-5; D gene: .; clone size: .; V gene: TRBV6-5; CDR3 protein: CASSPRDIQNQPQHF; CDR3 DNA: TGTGCCAGCAGTCCCCGGGACATCCAGAATCAGCCCCAGCATTTT
J gene: TRBJ2-1; D gene: .; clone size: .; V gene: TRBV4-1; CDR3 protein: CASSQGRRGDGYNEQFF; CDR3 DNA: TGCGCCAGCAGCCAAGGGCGAAGGGGAGATGGTTACAATGAGCAGTTCTTC
J gene: TRBJ2-3; D gene: .; clone size: .; V gene: TRBV7-9; CDR3 protein: CASSLGPRTRTDTQYF; CDR3 DNA: TGTGCCAGCAGCTTAGGCCCTCGGACTCGCACAGATACGCAGTATTTT
J gene: TRBJ1-2; D gene: .; clone size: .; V gene: TRBV2; CDR3 protein: CASSEYGPGGYTF; CDR3 DNA: TGTGCCAGCAGTGAATATGGCCCCGGTGGCTACACCTTC
J gene: TRBJ1-1; D gene: .; clone size: .; V gene: TRBV14; CDR3 protein: CASSRTDFEAFF; CDR3 DNA: TGTGCCAGCAGCCGGACAGATTTTGAAGCTTTCTTT
J gene: TRBJ2-5; D gene: TRBD1; clone size: .; V gene: TRBV12-5; CDR3 protein: CASGTGQGGGRETQYF; CDR3 DNA: TGTGCTAGTGGCACCGGACAGGGAGGCGGCCGAGAGACCCAGTACTTC
J gene: TRBJ1-2; D gene: .; clone size: .; V gene: TRBV19; CDR3 protein: CASSTTDFYGYTF; CDR3 DNA: TGTGCCAGTAGCACAACAGATTTCTATGGCTACACCTTC
J gene: TRBJ1-4; D gene: TRBD1; clone size: .; V gene: TRBV7-9; CDR3 protein: CASSLGTGVEKLFF; CDR3 DNA: TGTGCCAGCAGCCTGGGGACAGGGGTTGAAAAACTGTTTTTT
J gene: TRBJ1-1; D gene: .; clone size: .; V gene: TRBV29-1; CDR3 protein: CSVGEQERAEAFF; CDR3 DNA: TGCAGCGTTGGAGAACAGGAAAGGGCTGAAGCTTTCTTT
J gene: TRBJ1-3; D gene: TRBD1; clone size: .; V gene: TRBV7-8; CDR3 protein: CASSLLPLQGTYSGNTIYF; CDR3 DNA: TGTGCCAGCAGCTTACTCCCTTTACAGGGGACTTACTCTGGAAACACCATATATTTT